This TCR beta chain emerged from a study of cytomegalovirus exposure and HLA in healthy donors. Study findings and constraints: Cytomegalovirus status was reportedly diagnosed by the classifier with high sensitivity and specificity.

The data were produced by immunoSEQ multiplex PCR, yet TCRdb's version contains in-frame clones alone and is incomplete. The sample comprises 150,000 to 180,000 clones, roughly 86% of which are singletons, and roughly 1.9% rests with the top ten. Among the 110 or so subjects of the validation cohort, separate from the approximately 660-subject first cohort, were the donors. The CDR3 contains 15 residues. The V gene's germline CDR1 is SGHRS and CDR2 YFSETQ. V trimming: 3 bases; J trimming: 9 bases; junction bases outside the gene matches: 8. About this clone: Antigen specificity is unknown.

The receptor comes from a human donor in good health. The sample comprised PBMCs. The rearrangement joins TRBV5-1 to TRBJ2-1, with 11 positions matching TRBD2. The CDR3 DNA follows: TGCGCCAGCAGCTCCCTAGCGGGGGGTCCTTTTGAGCAGTTCTTC. It yields the protein CASSSLAGGPFEQFF.